This entry is about one TCR beta chain. The data were taken from a study of blood T cell repertoires in COVID-19. The CDR3 sequence is 15 residues long. Trimming cost V 0 bases and J 7 bases; bases outside gene matches: 4. Germline values: CDR1 MNHEY, CDR2 SVGAGI. Participant age was roughly 18 to 90 years, and participants resided in fewer than 25 US areas. Some clones are missing from TCRdb's copy, which holds only in-frame ones; the method was immunoSEQ multiplex PCR. The data contain fewer than 250,000 clones, 80% to 90% of them singletons. J is TRBJ2-7 and V is TRBV6-5; 12 bases agree with TRBD1. This clonotype originated in a woman aged 40-49 years with acute COVID-19. Sequenced material: PBMCs or T cells enriched from blood (not recorded which). CDR3 nucleotide sequence: TGTGCCAGCAGTTACTCGGGACAGGGGGCAGGGGAGCAGTACTTC. Translating gives CASSYSGQGAGEQYF.